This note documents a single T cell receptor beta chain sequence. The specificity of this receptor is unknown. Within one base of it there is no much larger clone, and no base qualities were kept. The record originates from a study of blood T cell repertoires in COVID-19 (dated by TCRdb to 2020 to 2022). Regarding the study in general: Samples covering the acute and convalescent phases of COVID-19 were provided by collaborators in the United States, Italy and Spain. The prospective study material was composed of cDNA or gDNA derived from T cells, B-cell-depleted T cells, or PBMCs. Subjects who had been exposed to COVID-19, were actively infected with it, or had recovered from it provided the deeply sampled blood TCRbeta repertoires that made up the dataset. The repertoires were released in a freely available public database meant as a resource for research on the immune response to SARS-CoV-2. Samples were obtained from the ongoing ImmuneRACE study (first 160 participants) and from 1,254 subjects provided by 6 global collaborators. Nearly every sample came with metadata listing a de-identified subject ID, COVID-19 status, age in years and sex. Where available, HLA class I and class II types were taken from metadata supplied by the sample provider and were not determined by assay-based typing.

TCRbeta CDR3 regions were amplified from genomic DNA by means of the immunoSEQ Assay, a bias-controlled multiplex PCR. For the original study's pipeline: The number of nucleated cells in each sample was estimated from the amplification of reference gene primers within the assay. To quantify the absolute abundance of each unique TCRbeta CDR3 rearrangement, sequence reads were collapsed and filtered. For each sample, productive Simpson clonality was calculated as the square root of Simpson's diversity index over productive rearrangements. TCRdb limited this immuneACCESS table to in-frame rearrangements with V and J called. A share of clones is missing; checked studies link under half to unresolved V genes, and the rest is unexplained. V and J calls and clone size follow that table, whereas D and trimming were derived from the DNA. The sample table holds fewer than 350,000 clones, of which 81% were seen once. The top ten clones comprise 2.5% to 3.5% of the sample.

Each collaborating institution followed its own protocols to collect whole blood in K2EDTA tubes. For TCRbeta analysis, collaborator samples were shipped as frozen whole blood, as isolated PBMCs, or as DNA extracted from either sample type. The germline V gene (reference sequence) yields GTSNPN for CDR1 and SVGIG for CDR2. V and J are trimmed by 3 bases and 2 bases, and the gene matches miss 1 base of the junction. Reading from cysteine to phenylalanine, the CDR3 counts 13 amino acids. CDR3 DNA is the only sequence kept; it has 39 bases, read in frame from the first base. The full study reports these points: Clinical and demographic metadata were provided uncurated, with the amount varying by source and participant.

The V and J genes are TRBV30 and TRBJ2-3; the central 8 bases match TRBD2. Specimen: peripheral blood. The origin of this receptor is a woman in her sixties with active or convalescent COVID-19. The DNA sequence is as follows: TGTGCCTGGAGCGGGGGGGCCACAGATACGCAGTATTTT. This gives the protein CAWSGGATDTQYF.